This TCR beta chain was sequenced during a study of beta chain features in type 1 diabetes. This clone occurred a few times. Its cognate antigen is unknown. Germline loops: CDR1 SGHAT, CDR2 FQDESV (reference sequence). CDR3 length: 14 amino acids. V was trimmed by 1 base and J by 0 bases, leaving 7 bases between them. Study results and limitations: People with Type 1 diabetes carried modestly yet significantly shorter TCRB CDR3s in all four CD4+ subsets.

Of the isolated RNA, all was reverse transcribed, and so the sequenced material was expressed TCRB transcripts. Libraries were prepared by immunoSEQ multiplex PCR; TCRdb keeps only in-frame clonotypes and omits some of them. There are some 120,000 clones in the sample; about 18% occur only once, and 2% to 3% lies in the top ten. V is TRBV11-1 and J is TRBJ2-7, with no clear D. This clonotype was obtained from a man between 18 and 29 years old with type 1 diabetes. The sequenced sample was central memory CD4+ T cells from blood. The CDR3 DNA reads TGTGCCAGCAGCTTAGTGACGAGCTCCTACGAGCAGTACTTC. Protein sequence: CASSLVTSSYEQYF.